This TCR beta chain was captured in a study of CD8 T cells in Susac syndrome (dated by TCRdb to about 2019). For context, the study as a whole: Whether CD8+ T cell activation and differentiation in Susac syndrome was antigen driven was tested using repertoire sequencing. Clonality of the CD8+ T cell repertoire was compared between more than 10 healthy donors, approximately 14 Susac syndrome patients and roughly 16 multiple sclerosis patients.

Peripheral blood CD8+ and CD4+ T cells from healthy donors, Susac syndrome patients and multiple sclerosis patients were profiled using high-throughput TCR beta sequencing. The healthy donors served as controls matched for age and sex. CD8+ TEMRA cells were enriched by FACS, while bulk CD8+ and CD4+ T cells were purified by magnetic negative isolation. Blood was collected in EDTA tubes and processed within 24 hours, with PBMCs isolated through density gradient centrifugation. PBMCs intended for TCR sequencing were cryopreserved in liquid nitrogen and were subsequently thawed in a 37 degrees C water bath. The sorted or isolated CD4+, CD8+ and CD8+ TEMRA cells reached a purity of at least 90%. V is clipped by 2 bases and J by 8 bases, and the sequence between their germline boundaries is 15 bases long. The CDR3, cysteine through phenylalanine, is 13 amino acids long. The entry retains the CDR3 DNA only, 39 bases that are in frame from base 1. Based on the germline V gene (reference sequence), the CDR1 and CDR2 sequences are GTSNPN and SVGIG.

On the study overall, not on this receptor specifically: The study acknowledged that relatively few individuals were included in the TCR sequencing and HLA analysis.

RNA was extracted with the RNeasy kit and roughly 0.5 to 1 ug was reverse transcribed using random hexamers. The immunoSEQ multiplex PCR assay, covering 54 Vbeta and 13 Jbeta segments, was used to amplify TCR beta CDR3 regions. PCR amplification bias was corrected by using a synthetic template baseline for primer optimization and computational correction. In the source study's methods: Reads were assigned to V, D and J genes according to IMGT and analyzed in immunoSEQ Analyzer, with only productive sequences retained. Clonality was computed as one minus Shannon entropy normalized by log2 of the number of productive unique sequences. Public and private clones were assessed among the 100 most prevalent clones of each patient and control. Susac-specific clones were defined as absent from healthy and MS cohorts, over a thousand published viral clones and other ImmuneACCESS disease sequences. TCRdb redid the processing of the public reads, applying fastp at Q25 and MiXCR, and retained in-frame beta chains. Identical CDR3 proteins give one entry, which carries the most common genes and DNA. TCRdb assigned the V and J calls; the authors' analysis was not used. The sample table shows about 120,000 distinct CDR3 sequences, and under 95% are seen once. The top ten constitute roughly 0.11% of the sample.

As concerns this clonotype: Its binding antigen is unknown. Base qualities are missing; no much larger clone stands one base away.

Source material: CD8+ T cells from PBMCs. The sequence is built from TRBV30 and TRBJ1-2; possibly the D gene is TRBD1, per 5 matching bases. The source is a human donor in good health. The CDR3 region has the sequence CAWSSRGRSGYTF. The DNA sequence follows: TGTGCCTGGAGTTCCCGGGGCCGGTCGGGCTACACCTTC.